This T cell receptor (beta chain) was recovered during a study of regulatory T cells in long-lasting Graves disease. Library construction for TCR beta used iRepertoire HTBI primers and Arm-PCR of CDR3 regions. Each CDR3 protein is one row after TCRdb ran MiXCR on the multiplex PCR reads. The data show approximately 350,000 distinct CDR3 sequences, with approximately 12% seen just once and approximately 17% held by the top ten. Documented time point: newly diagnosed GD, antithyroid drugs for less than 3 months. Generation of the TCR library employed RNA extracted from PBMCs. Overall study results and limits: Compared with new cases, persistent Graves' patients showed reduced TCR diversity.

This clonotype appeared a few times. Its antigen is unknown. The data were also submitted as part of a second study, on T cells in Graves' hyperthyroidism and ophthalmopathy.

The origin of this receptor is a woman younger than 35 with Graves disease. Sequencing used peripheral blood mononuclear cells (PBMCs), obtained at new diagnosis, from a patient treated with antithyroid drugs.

The CDR3: CASTLGVHNEQFF. CDR3 bases: TGTGCCAGCACCCTCGGGGTTCACAATGAGCAGTTCTTC. The chain has TRBV7-9 and TRBJ2-1; maybe TRBD2 (5 bases). This CDR3 contains 13 residues. Trimming removed 7 bases from V and 5 bases from J, with 12 bases in between. Looked up from germline, CDR1 is SEHNR and CDR2 is FQNEAQ (reference sequence). Complete variable domain (other parts from reference TRBV7-9 and TRBJ2-1): DTGVSQNPRHKITKRGQNVTFRCDPISEHNRLYWYRQTLGQGPEFLTYFQNEAQLEKSRLLSDRFSAERPKGSFSTLEIQRTEQGDSAMYLCASTLGVHNEQFFGPGTRLTVL.